The clone carrying this T cell receptor (beta chain) was counted a few times. Its antigen is undetermined. If no ophthalmopathy appeared within 18 months of follow-up, hyperthyroidism was termed stable. Orbital computed tomography and thyroid ultrasound, along with TRAb, serum thyroxine and clinical symptoms, underpinned diagnosis. This sample was taken from a study of Graves' ophthalmopathy and Graves' hyperthyroidism. Study results and limitations: Detected in blood as well were most expanded thyroid clonotypes with frequency above 0.001. Discrimination between ophthalmopathy and stable hyperthyroidism by a 13-signature model showed 85% to 90% sensitivity and less than 84% specificity.

CDR3 length equals 11 residues. CDR1 is MNHEY, CDR2 SVGEGT, per germline. Trimming left V 8 bases short and J 7 bases short, with 11 bases between. Amplified TCR beta CDR3 regions were obtained using RNA transcripts as template. HTBI primers were employed in first-round RT-PCR, then a second-round multiplex PCR followed. TCRdb passed the multiplex PCR reads through MiXCR, listing each CDR3 protein once. The table records about 620,000 distinct CDR3 sequences, about 20% of them present only once. This sequence was found in a woman aged 18 to 35 with stable Graves' hyperthyroidism. Some clones in this sample may be carry-over from other donors' samples. This sequence joins TRBV6-2 or TRBV6-3 and TRBJ1-1, with D perhaps matching TRBD1 (5 bases). Sequencing was carried out using peripheral blood. The CDR3 is CASSGRGEAFF. The CDR3 DNA is TGTGCCAGCTCAGGGAGAGGTGAAGCTTTCTTT.